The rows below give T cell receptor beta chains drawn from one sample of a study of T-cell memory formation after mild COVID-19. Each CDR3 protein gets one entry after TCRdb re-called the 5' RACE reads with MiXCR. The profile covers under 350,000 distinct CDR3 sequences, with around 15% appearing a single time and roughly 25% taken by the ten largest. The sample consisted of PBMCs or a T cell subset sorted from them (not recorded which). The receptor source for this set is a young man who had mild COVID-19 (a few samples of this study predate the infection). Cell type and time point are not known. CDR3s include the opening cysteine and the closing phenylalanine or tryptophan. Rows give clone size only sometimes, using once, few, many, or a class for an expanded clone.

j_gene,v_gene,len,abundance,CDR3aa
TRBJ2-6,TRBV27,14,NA,CASRSEGGANVLTF
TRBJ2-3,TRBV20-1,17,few,CSARPPPGLASTDTQYF
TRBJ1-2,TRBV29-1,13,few,CSVEDRGFYGYTF
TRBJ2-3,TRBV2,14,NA,CASRRDRGPGTQYF
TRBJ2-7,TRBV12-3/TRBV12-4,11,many,CASSRGHEQYF
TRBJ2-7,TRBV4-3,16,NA,CASSQDLSSGGSEQYF
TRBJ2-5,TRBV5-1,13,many,CASSMIVQETQYF
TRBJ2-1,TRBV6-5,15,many,CASTSRPTGGSEQFF
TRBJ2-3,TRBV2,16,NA,CASRDLQGPPHDTQYF
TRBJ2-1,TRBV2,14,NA,CASSRAGGPREQFF
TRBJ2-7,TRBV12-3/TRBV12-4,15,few,CASSSDKQYSYEQYF
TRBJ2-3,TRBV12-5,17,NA,CASGLVGTSGDADTQYF
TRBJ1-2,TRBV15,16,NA,CATSRSQDRVVCGYTF
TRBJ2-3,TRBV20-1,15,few,CSARKPEGVTDTQYF
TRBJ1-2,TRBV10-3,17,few,CAISESFQGPANYGYTF
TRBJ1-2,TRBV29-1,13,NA,CSVRPGANYGYTF
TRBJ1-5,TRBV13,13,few,CASSLGINQPQHF
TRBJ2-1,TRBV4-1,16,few,CASSQDPGQGNNEQFF
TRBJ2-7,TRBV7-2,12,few,CASSLALNEQYF
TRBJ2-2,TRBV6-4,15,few,CASSVASGGTGELFF
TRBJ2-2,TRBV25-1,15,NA,CASSDGNGVGGELFF
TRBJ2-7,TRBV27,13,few,CASAAGATYEQYF
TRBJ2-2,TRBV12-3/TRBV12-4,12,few,CASSLASGELFF
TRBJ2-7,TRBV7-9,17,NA,CASSPGSSGGRSYEQYF
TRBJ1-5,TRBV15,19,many,CATSRGQGEINPPNQPQHF
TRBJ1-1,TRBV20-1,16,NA,CSARINRGPPYTEAFF
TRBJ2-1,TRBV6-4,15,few,CASSDSDSGGGEQFF
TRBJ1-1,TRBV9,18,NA,CASSAWMGDRGRGTEAFF
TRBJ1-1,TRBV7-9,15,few,CASSPRQAQNTEAFF
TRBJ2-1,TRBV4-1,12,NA,CASSLFTDEQFF
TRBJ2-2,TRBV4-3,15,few,CASSRIGQVSGELFF
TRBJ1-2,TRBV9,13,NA,CASTYTANYGYTF
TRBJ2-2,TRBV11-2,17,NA,CASSPTLVGWNTGELFF
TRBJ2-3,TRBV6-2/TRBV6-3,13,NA,CASSYDLTDTQYF
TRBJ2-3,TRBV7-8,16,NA,CASSLKTDLWADTQYF
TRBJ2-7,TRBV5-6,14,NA,CASSPSTGGREQYF
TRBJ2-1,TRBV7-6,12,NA,CASSLGDDEQFF
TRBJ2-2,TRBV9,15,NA,CASSVRRVETGELFF
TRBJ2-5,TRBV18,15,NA,CASSPRRGGQETKYF
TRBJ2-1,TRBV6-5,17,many,CASSYVRSPGPYNEQFF
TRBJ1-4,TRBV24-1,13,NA,CATSQTGNEKLFF
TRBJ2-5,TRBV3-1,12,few,CASFRFQETQYF
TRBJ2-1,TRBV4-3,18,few,CASSQAHTRTGSHNEQFF
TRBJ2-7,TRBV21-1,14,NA,CASSSLRETYEQYF
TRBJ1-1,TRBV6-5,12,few,CASSGGYTEAFF
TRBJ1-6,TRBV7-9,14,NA,CASIQTGVRAPLHF
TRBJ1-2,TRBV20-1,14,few,CSADPGQGYYGYTF
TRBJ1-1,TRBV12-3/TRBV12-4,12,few,CASSLGATEAFF
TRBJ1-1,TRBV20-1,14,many,CSASPGQGGTEAFF
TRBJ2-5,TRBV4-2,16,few,CASSPEEGPDQETQYF
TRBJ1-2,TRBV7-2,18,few,CASSLVMIGQHSNYGYTF
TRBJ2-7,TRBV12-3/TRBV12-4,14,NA,CASSLGIGSYEQYF
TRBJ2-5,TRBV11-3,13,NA,CASSLYTQETQYF
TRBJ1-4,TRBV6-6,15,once,CASNRPSSTNEKLFF
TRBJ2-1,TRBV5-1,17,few,CASSPGGRAFIFDEQFF